This T cell receptor (beta chain) stems from a study of T cell responses to AZD1222 COVID-19 vaccine. Whole-study results and caveats: White British ancestry dominated among donors, who included more females, and clonal diversity was possibly underestimated. None of the repertoires were sampled until the peak T cell response had passed.

As concerns this clone: The antigen remains undetermined.

Only in-frame clones appear in the TCRdb table, and some are missing; sequencing was by immunoSEQ multiplex PCR. The sample contains 90,000 to 120,000 clones, about 95% of which appear only once. Germline loops: CDR1 LNHDA, CDR2 SQIVND (reference sequence). Deletions cut 7 bases from V and 5 bases from J, with 15 bases between. The CDR3 runs 14 residues. This specimen was peripheral blood, taken on day 0 of AZD1222 vaccination. The rearrangement joins TRBV19 to TRBJ1-5; a possible D gene is TRBD1 (5 bases). The sequence was obtained from an adult in good health. Here the CDR3 DNA reads TGTGCCAGTACCCCCAGAGGGGTCCATCAGCCCCAGCATTTT. This encodes CASTPRGVHQPQHF.